This entry lists 10 T cell receptor beta chains sequenced from one sample in a study of monozygotic twins with inflammatory bowel disease. TCRdb reanalyzed the 5' RACE reads and collapses them to one entry per CDR3 protein, without DNA. The sample holds about 450,000 distinct CDR3 sequences. Material: blood. These receptors originate from a human donor with ulcerative colitis or Crohn's disease, or a healthy co-twin of an affected twin (not recorded which).

This chain uses TRBV5-1 with TRBJ2-7. The germline CDR1 and CDR2 sequences are SGHRS and YFSETQ. CDR3 size: 14 residues. This chain's CDR3 is CASMPGDSSYEQYF.

The J gene is TRBJ2-7, the V gene TRBV5-1; TCRdb calls TRBD2, which cannot be checked without DNA. Germline V gives CDR1 SGHRS, CDR2 YFSETQ. The CDR3 totals 13 residues. The CDR3 loop reads CASGLAGIYEQYF.

This chain connects TRBV20-1 to TRBJ1-5; the TCRdb call, TRBD1, lacks DNA for checking. The CDR3 totals 14 residues. Germline V lookup: CDR1 DFQATT, CDR2 SNEGSKA (reference sequence). The CDR3 reads CSARPGGANQPQHF.

The chain uses TRBV7-6 and TRBJ1-4. CDR1 and CDR2 from the germline V gene are SGHVS and FNYEAQ. The CDR3 is made up of 16 amino acids. CDR3 loop: CASSLAMPPINEKLFF.

This chain uses TRBV6-6 with TRBJ1-2. The CDR3 covers 13 residues. Germline-derived CDR1 and CDR2 are MNHNY and SVGAGI (reference sequence). The CDR3 spells CASSYKGSYGYTF.

The chain couples TRBV6-2 or TRBV6-3 to TRBJ2-1. The CDR3 runs 14 residues. Per germline, CDR1 MNHEY and CDR2 SVGEGT. The CDR3 here is CASSNSRSYNEQFF.

The V gene is TRBV27, the J gene TRBJ2-2. Looked up from germline, CDR1 is MNHEY and CDR2 is SMNVEV (reference sequence). The CDR3 spans 14 residues. CDR3 loop: CASCRFTNTGELFF.

The chain uses TRBV19 and TRBJ1-2. Germline V CDR1 and CDR2: LNHDA, SQIVND (reference sequence). CDR3 length: 11 amino acids. CDR3 amino acids: CASSILYGYTF.

The chain is built from TRBV6-5 and TRBJ2-1; TCRdb's D call of TRBD2 is untestable without DNA. CDR3 length: 18 amino acids. Germline loops: CDR1 MNHEY, CDR2 SVGAGI. The CDR3 reads CASSYDAGGPWGKDEQFF.

The chain couples TRBV7-2 to TRBJ2-7; TCRdb lists TRBD1, though no DNA is available to test this call. The CDR3 spans 13 residues. Germline assignment: CDR1 SGHTA and CDR2 FQGNSA. CDR3 in amino acids: CASSRENSYEQYF.